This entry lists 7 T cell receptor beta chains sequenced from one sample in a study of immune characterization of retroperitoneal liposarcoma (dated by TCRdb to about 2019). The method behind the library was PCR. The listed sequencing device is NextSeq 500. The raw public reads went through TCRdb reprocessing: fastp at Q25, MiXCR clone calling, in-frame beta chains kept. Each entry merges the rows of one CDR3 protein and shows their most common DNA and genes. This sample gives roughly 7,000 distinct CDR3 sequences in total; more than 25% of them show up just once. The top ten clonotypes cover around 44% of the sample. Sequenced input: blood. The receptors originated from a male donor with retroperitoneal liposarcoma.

This chain's CDR3 is CASSFSSERETRETQYF. As DNA, the CDR3 is TGTGCCAGCAGCTTCTCCTCAGAGCGGGAGACCCGAGAGACCCAGTACTTC. The rearrangement uses TRBV7-8 and TRBJ2-5, with 8 bases lining up with TRBD2. The CDR3 has 17 amino acids. J gave up 4 bases and V 3 bases, and 13 bases lay outside the gene matches. Looked up from germline, CDR1 is SGHVS and CDR2 is FQNEAQ. Complete variable domain (other parts from reference TRBV7-8 and TRBJ2-5): GAGVSQSPRYKVAKRGQDVALRCDPISGHVSLFWYQQALGQGPEFLTYFQNEAQLDKSGLPSDRFFAERPEGSVSTLKIQRTQQEDSAVYLCASSFSSERETRETQYFGPGTRLLVL.

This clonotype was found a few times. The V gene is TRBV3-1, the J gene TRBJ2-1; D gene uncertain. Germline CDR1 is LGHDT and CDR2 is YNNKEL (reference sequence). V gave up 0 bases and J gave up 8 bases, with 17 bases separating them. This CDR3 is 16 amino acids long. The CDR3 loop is CASSQERSQYFDEQFF. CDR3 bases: TGTGCCAGCAGCCAAGAGCGTTCGCAGTATTTCGATGAGCAGTTCTTC.

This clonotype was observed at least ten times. In nucleotides, the CDR3 is TGTGCCAGCAGTCTAAACGTAGGAGCTAACTATGGCTACACCTTC. Translation gives CASSLNVGANYGYTF. The chain links TRBV6-1 to TRBJ1-2; D uncertain. CDR3 size: 15 residues. V was clipped by 5 bases and J by 0 bases, with 13 bases between them. CDR1 MNHNS and CDR2 SASEGT come from the germline V gene.

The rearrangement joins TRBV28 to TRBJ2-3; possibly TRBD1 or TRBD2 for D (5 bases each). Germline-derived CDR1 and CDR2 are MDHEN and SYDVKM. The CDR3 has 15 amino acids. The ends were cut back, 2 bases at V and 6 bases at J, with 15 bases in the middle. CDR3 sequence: CASSLTGRSGDTQYF. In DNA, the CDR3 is TGTGCCAGCAGTTTAACGGGACGATCAGGGGATACGCAGTATTTT.

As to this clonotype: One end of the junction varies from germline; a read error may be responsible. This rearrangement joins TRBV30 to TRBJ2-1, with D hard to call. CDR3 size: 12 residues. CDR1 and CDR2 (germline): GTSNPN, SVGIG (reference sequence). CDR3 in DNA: TGTGCCCGGAGTTTCCGCGGTGGCGAGCAGTTCTTC. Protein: CARSFRGGEQFF.

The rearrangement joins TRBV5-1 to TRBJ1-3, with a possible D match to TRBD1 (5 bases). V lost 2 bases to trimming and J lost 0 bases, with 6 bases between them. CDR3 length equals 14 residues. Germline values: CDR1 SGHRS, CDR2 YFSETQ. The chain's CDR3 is CASSFGGSGNTIYF. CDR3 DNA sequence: TGCGCCAGCAGCTTTGGGGGCTCTGGAAACACCATATATTTT.

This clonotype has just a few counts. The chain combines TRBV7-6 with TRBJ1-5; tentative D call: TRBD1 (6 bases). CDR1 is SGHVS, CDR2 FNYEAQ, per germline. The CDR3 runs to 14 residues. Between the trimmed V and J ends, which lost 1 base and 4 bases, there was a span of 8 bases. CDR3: CASSLGQGNQPQHF. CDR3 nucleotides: TGTGCCAGCAGCTTAGGGCAGGGGAATCAGCCCCAGCATTTT.